This T cell receptor (beta chain) is from a study of T cells in Graves' hyperthyroidism and ophthalmopathy. Study information: At initial diagnosis, before any treatment had begun, peripheral blood was obtained.

Patients were excluded because of uncontrolled infection, other autoimmune disease, pregnancy or lactation. Germline CDR1 and CDR2: SGHTA and FQGNSA. The V end was cut by 5 bases, the J end by 1 base, with 8 bases between. The CDR3 sequence is 13 residues long. The CDR3 regions of TCR beta were amplified from RNA transcripts. Initially, a first-round RT-PCR of the TCR CDR3 employed the HTBI primer set. TCRdb independently ran MiXCR on the multiplex PCR reads; one entry per CDR3 protein. Of some 300,000 distinct CDR3 sequences listed, roughly 19% are singletons. The chain couples TRBV7-2 to TRBJ1-1, with no clear D. Sequencing input: blood. The sequence came from a man aged 50-59 years with Graves' ophthalmopathy. The CDR3 DNA is TGTGCCAGCAGCCCCCCGGCGAACACTGAAGCTTTCTTT. This codes for CASSPPANTEAFF.